The 17 T cell receptor beta chains below all came from one sample that was sequenced in a study of OX40 agonist ivuxolimab in advanced cancers. Library generation was performed with the immunoSEQ multiplex PCR assay. Drawn from immuneACCESS, this table holds only the in-frame rearrangements with V and J called that TCRdb kept. Clones are partly lost; checked studies trace under half to an unresolved V gene and leave the rest unexplained. The sample contains over 70,000 clones, 90% of them found a single time. The top ten clonotypes cover over 7% of the sample. Material: CD4+ or CD8+ T cells sorted from blood, obtained in a trial of the OX40 agonist ivuxolimab. The receptors were sampled from an adult with an advanced solid tumor such as melanoma, head and neck, liver or kidney cancer.

This clone was observed a handful of times. The chain employs TRBV30 and TRBJ2-2, with D uncertain. The CDR3 has 13 residues. Trimming stripped 6 bases from V and 1 base from J, with 9 bases between. Germline values: CDR1 GTSNPN, CDR2 SVGIG (reference sequence). CDR3 protein: CACQRLNTGELFF. CDR3 coding DNA: TGTGCCTGTCAGAGGCTGAACACCGGGGAGCTGTTTTTT.

The chain carries TRBV2 and TRBJ1-2; D is undetermined. Trimming cost V 0 bases and J 5 bases, with 7 bases left between them. Germline assignment: CDR1 SNHLY and CDR2 FYNNEI. The CDR3 sequence is 13 residues long. CDR3 sequence: CASSEARKYGYTF. The CDR3 DNA is TGTGCCAGCAGTGAAGCGAGGAAGTATGGCTACACCTTC.

The gene calls are TRBV5-1 and TRBJ2-1; TRBD2 aligns across 16 bases. V was clipped by 3 bases and J by 8 bases; unmatched bases: 8. Germline assignment: CDR1 SGHRS and CDR2 YFSETQ. The CDR3 runs 17 residues. This CDR3 is CASSSSGTSGRAHEQFF. CDR3 nucleotides: TGCGCCAGCAGCTCGTCCGGGACTAGCGGGAGGGCCCATGAGCAGTTCTTC.

The CDR3, as DNA: TGTGCCAGCAGTTTATTTTGGACAGGGCTCAACGAGCAGTACTTC. Amino acid sequence: CASSLFWTGLNEQYF. The V and J genes are TRBV27 and TRBJ2-7; TRBD1 aligns across 8 bases. The trim removed 1 base at V and 5 bases at J, leaving 7 bases unmatched. This CDR3 has 15 amino acids. In germline, CDR1 is MNHEY, CDR2 SMNVEV (reference sequence).

The chain is built from TRBV18 and TRBJ2-1, with a possible D match to TRBD2 (6 bases). V was shortened by 6 bases and J by 10 bases, with 19 bases between the two germline ends. This CDR3 has 14 amino acids. CDR1 KGHSH and CDR2 LQKENI come from the germline V gene. CDR3 nucleotide sequence: TGTGCCAGCTCGCTGACGCCCGGGACTCAAGAGCAGTTCTTC. Its translation: CASSLTPGTQEQFF. Using reference TRBV18 and TRBJ2-1 for the parts outside the CDR3, the full variable domain is NAGVMQNPRHLVRRRGQEARLRCSPMKGHSHVYWYRQLPEEGLKFMVYLQKENIIDESGMPKERFSAEFPKEGPSILRIQQVVRGDSAAYFCASSLTPGTQEQFFGPGTRLTVL.

The V gene is TRBV10-3, the J gene TRBJ2-1; tentatively, D is TRBD2 (6 bases). The V gene's germline CDR1 is ENHRY and CDR2 SYGVKD. The CDR3 spans 14 residues. Trimming took 5 bases from V and 2 from J, leaving 10 bases between them. The CDR3: CAISYGGTYNEQFF. CDR3 in DNA: TGTGCCATCAGTTATGGGGGGACCTACAATGAGCAGTTCTTC.

This CDR3 reads CASTRGGESNQPQHF. The CDR3 DNA reads as TGTGCCAGCACGCGGGGCGGAGAGAGCAATCAGCCCCAGCATTTT. The rearrangement uses TRBV28 and TRBJ1-5; the D gene is possibly TRBD1 (5 bases). CDR3 length: 15 amino acids. Germline values: CDR1 MDHEN, CDR2 SYDVKM. V lost 7 bases, J lost 1 base, and 14 bases lay in between. The entire variable domain, with the rest obtained from reference TRBV28 and TRBJ1-5, is as follows: DVKVTQSSRYLVKRTGEKVFLECVQDMDHENMFWYRQDPGLGLRLIYFSYDVKMKEKGDIPEGYSVSREKKERFSLILESASTNQTSMYLCASTRGGESNQPQHFGDGTRLSIL.

J is TRBJ1-2 and V is TRBV10-3; D is perhaps TRBD1 (5 bases). The CDR3 has 15 amino acids. CDR1 and CDR2 from the germline V gene are ENHRY and SYGVKD. V gave up 2 bases and J gave up 4 bases, with 14 bases separating them. The CDR3 reads CAISELDTTTYGYTF. CDR3 DNA sequence: TGTGCCATCAGTGAGCTGGACACAACGACCTATGGCTACACCTTC.

The chain is built from TRBV15 and TRBJ1-5; weak D call: TRBD1 (5 bases). CDR1 and CDR2 from the germline V gene are LNHNV and YYDKDF (reference sequence). Trimming took off 3 bases at V and 0 bases at J, with 9 bases between the two ends. This CDR3 region has 15 residues. The CDR3 loop is CATSSLRGSNQPQHF. The DNA of the CDR3 is TGTGCCACCAGCAGCCTTAGGGGTAGCAATCAGCCCCAGCATTTT.

The rearrangement joins TRBV7-9 to TRBJ2-2; no firm D call. V was shortened by 7 bases and J by 6 bases, with 0 bases between the two germline ends. The CDR3 extends over 9 amino acids. The germline gives CDR1 SEHNR, CDR2 FQNEAQ (reference sequence). The CDR3: CASTGELFF. DNA for the CDR3: TGTGCCAGCACCGGGGAGCTGTTTTTT.

This clone was counted between two and nine times. This chain uses TRBV10-2 with TRBJ2-2; either TRBD1 or TRBD2 may supply D (6 bases each). The germline CDR1 and CDR2 sequences are WSHSY and SAAADI. This CDR3 is 15 amino acids long. Between the trimmed V and J ends, which lost 11 bases and 3 bases, there was a span of 19 bases. Here the CDR3 DNA reads TGCGCCTCCTATAGGGGGGTAGCGGACACCGGGGAGCTGTTTTTT. As protein: CASYRGVADTGELFF.

The V and J genes are TRBV5-4 and TRBJ2-7; TRBD1 might be the D (6 bases). V was clipped by 0 bases and J by 5 bases, with 15 bases between them. Germline V gene data show CDR1 as SGHNT and CDR2 as YYREEE (reference sequence). The CDR3 covers 15 residues. CDR3 residues: CASSLEWGPTHEQYF. CDR3 nucleotides: TGTGCCAGCAGCTTGGAATGGGGGCCCACGCACGAGCAGTACTTC.

The table lists this clone with a count of one. The chain joins TRBV27 to TRBJ1-1; D remains unclear. There are 18 residues in the CDR3. The ends were cut back, 3 bases at V and 3 bases at J, with 23 bases in the middle. Germline V gene sequence: CDR1 MNHEY, CDR2 SMNVEV (reference sequence). The CDR3 DNA follows: TGTGCCAGCAGTTTCTCGGATCGTGGCCTCTCGATGGACACTGAAGCTTTCTTT. It is translated as CASSFSDRGLSMDTEAFF.

The V call is TRBV27, the J call TRBJ2-7; TRBD2 aligns across 8 bases. V was clipped by 5 bases and J by 2 bases; unmatched bases: 5. The germline gives CDR1 MNHEY, CDR2 SMNVEV (reference sequence). The CDR3 loop spans 14 amino acids. In DNA form, the CDR3 reads TGTGCCAGCAGTAGACTAGCGCAACCCTACGAGCAGTACTTC. It yields the protein CASSRLAQPYEQYF.

The chain carries TRBV9 and TRBJ2-1, with D hard to call. Trimming took 0 bases from V and 8 from J, leaving 6 bases between them. Looked up from germline, CDR1 is SGDLS and CDR2 is YYNGEE. The CDR3 totals 12 residues. CDR3 amino acids: CASSVESYEQFF. In DNA form, the CDR3 reads TGTGCCAGCAGCGTAGAGTCTTATGAGCAGTTCTTC.

The rearrangement links TRBV7-9 to TRBJ1-2, with TRBD1 matching 9 bases. The CDR3 totals 14 residues. In germline, CDR1 is SEHNR, CDR2 FQNEAQ (reference sequence). The V and J ends lost 5 bases and 6 bases, in that order; junction bases with no gene match: 7. This CDR3 is CASSNTGGADGYTF. The DNA for the CDR3 is TGTGCCAGCAGCAACACAGGGGGCGCGGATGGCTACACCTTC.

The chain combines TRBV10-3 with TRBJ1-2; 9 nucleotides align to TRBD1. The germline V gene encodes CDR1 ENHRY and CDR2 SYGVKD. The CDR3 runs to 13 residues. With 8 bases clipped from V and 1 base from J, the junction kept 2 bases outside the gene matches. Here the CDR3 reads CAISDRGNYGYTF. CDR3 DNA: TGTGCCATCTCGGACAGGGGTAACTATGGCTACACCTTC.